This T cell receptor (beta chain) was sequenced in a study of OX40 agonist ivuxolimab in advanced cancers. Study summary: Patients received intravenous ivuxolimab every 2 weeks at 0.01 to 10 mg/kg. General study results and limits: The 0.1-3.0 mg/kg partial responders had among the lowest clonal expansion.

The CDR3 spans 14 residues. Germline assignment: CDR1 MDHEN and CDR2 SYDVKM. The trim removed 5 bases at V and 5 bases at J, leaving 6 bases unmatched. Some clones are missing from TCRdb's copy, which holds only in-frame ones; the method was immunoSEQ multiplex PCR. The repertoire includes around 72,000 clones, around 82% of them detected once, and 8.2% sits in the top ten. The sample holds a few counts of this clone. Its cognate antigen is unknown. The sample consisted of CD4+ or CD8+ T cells sorted from blood, taken in a trial of the OX40 agonist ivuxolimab. The chain carries TRBV28 and TRBJ1-2; 9 positions match TRBD1. The sequence came from an adult with an advanced solid tumor such as melanoma, head and neck, liver or kidney cancer. The CDR3 DNA follows: TGTGCCAGCAGTCCGGGACAGGGTCCGTATGGCTACACCTTC. This translates into CASSPGQGPYGYTF.